This T cell receptor (beta chain) was obtained from a study of monozygotic twins with inflammatory bowel disease. Germline V gives CDR1 SGHNT, CDR2 YYREEE (reference sequence). The CDR3 length is 14 residues. No DNA is given; TCRdb re-called the 5' RACE reads and lists each CDR3 protein once. Recorded for this sample: around 200,000 distinct CDR3 sequences. The genes are TRBV5-4 and TRBJ2-7; TCRdb's D call, TRBD2, is unchecked because there is no DNA. The receptor was isolated from a human donor with ulcerative colitis or Crohn's disease, or a healthy co-twin of an affected twin (not recorded which). The sample comprised blood. CDR3 protein: CASSRAGGNHEQYF.